This is a list of T cell receptor beta chains from one sample in a study of CD8 T cells in ankylosing spondylitis. TCRdb called the 5' RACE reads again in MiXCR, with one record for every CDR3 protein. The data contain some 40,000 distinct CDR3 sequences, over 9% of them singletons. Sequenced material: blood, either unsorted or a sorted T cell fraction (not recorded which). These receptors were taken from a male donor with ankylosing spondylitis or in good health (not recorded which). CDR3s include the opening cysteine and the closing phenylalanine or tryptophan.

TRBJ2-3 | TRBV7-8 | CASSSRAGDTDTQYF
TRBJ2-5 | TRBV27 | CASSPLTGRETQYF
TRBJ2-2 | TRBV28 | CASRRAGSGQGDTGELFF
TRBJ1-1 | TRBV20-1 | CSAPRGGSTEAFF
TRBJ2-1 | TRBV9 | CASSARNNEQFF
TRBJ2-2 | TRBV6-2/TRBV6-3 | CASSRLAPGELFF
TRBJ2-2 | TRBV4-1 | CASSQDGEGWTGELFF
TRBJ2-7 | TRBV7-8 | CASSSYPPGREYF
TRBJ2-3 | TRBV6-5 | CASSSEGDTQYF
TRBJ2-5 | TRBV5-1 | CASSLAGGEETQYF
TRBJ1-4 | TRBV27 | CASSLFNGANEKLFF
TRBJ2-7 | TRBV29-1 | CSAQNGQGYEQYF
TRBJ1-4 | TRBV7-6 | CASSRTGAPNEKLFF
TRBJ2-7 | TRBV7-2 | CASSPTRNHEQYF
TRBJ1-6 | TRBV2 | CASRRVSSPLHF
TRBJ2-2 | TRBV7-3 | CASSPRLAVNTGELFF
TRBJ2-1 | TRBV6-1 | CASSPRAQGENEQFF
TRBJ2-3 | TRBV30 | CAWSTSGTGGVNTQYF
TRBJ2-7 | TRBV12-3/TRBV12-4 | CASSLGAGTTYEQYF